This TCR beta chain was recorded in a study of T cell responses to AZD1222 COVID-19 vaccine. The overall study: Pooled together were second doses at about 4 or about 12 weeks. General study results and limits: Donors were largely white British and mainly female; clonal diversity was possibly underestimated. There were repertoire samples only from the period after the peak T cell response. Among those given AZD1222, only 6 or 7 were seropositive at baseline.

Remarks on this clone: Antigen unknown.

Method: immunoSEQ multiplex PCR; TCRdb's copy keeps in-frame clones and lacks some. The sample contains some 55,000 clones, about 85% of which appear only once. Germline assignment: CDR1 MNHEY and CDR2 SVGAGI. V was clipped by 6 bases and J by 2 bases, with 14 bases between them. The CDR3 has 15 residues. V usage is TRBV6-5 and J usage is TRBJ1-5; D perhaps matches TRBD1 (6 bases). The input for sequencing was peripheral blood, taken on day 0 of AZD1222 vaccination. The receptor was derived from an adult in good health. The CDR3 here is CASSRPGERNQPQHF. In DNA, the CDR3 is TGTGCCAGCAGCAGACCAGGGGAGCGCAATCAGCCCCAGCATTTT.